This is a list of T cell receptor beta chains from one sample in a study of cytomegalovirus exposure and HLA in healthy donors. Some clones are missing from TCRdb's copy, which holds only in-frame ones; the method was immunoSEQ multiplex PCR. Here the sample spans about 190,000 clones, 60% to 85% being singletons. The sample comprised PBMCs. The receptors come from a woman aged 18-29 years in good health and CMV-seronegative. Each CDR3 is given with its conserved first and last residue. Each record gives: J gene, V gene, D gene, clone size, CDR3 DNA, CDR3 protein. The D gene is left open where the match is weak. Rows may omit the clone size; those that give it use once, few, many or a size class.

TRBJ1-4 | TRBV18 | NA | NA | TGTGCCAGCTCACCCCCAGTGGCTAATGAAAAACTGTTTTTT | CASSPPVANEKLFF
TRBJ2-7 | TRBV5-1 | NA | few | TGCGCCAGCAGCCGAGGCCCCCAGTCCTACGAGCAGTACTTC | CASSRGPQSYEQYF
TRBJ2-3 | TRBV28 | NA | NA | TGTGCCACAAAGAAAGGCGGGGTCACAGATACGCAGTATTTT | CATKKGGVTDTQYF
TRBJ2-6 | TRBV7-7 | NA | NA | TGTGCTAGCAGCCCGGACAGTCTGGGGGCCAACGTCCTGACTTTC | CASSPDSLGANVLTF
TRBJ1-1 | TRBV5-1 | TRBD1 | NA | TGCGCCAGCAGCTTGGAAGAGACAGGGGTCGGCACTGAAGCTTTCTTT | CASSLEETGVGTEAFF
TRBJ1-4 | TRBV19 | TRBD1 | NA | TGTGCCAGTAGTACAACAGGGGAGACTAATGAAAAACTGTTTTTT | CASSTTGETNEKLFF
TRBJ1-3 | TRBV6-4 | TRBD1 | NA | TGTGCCAGCAGTGACTCGACAGGGGACTCTGGAAACACCATATATTTT | CASSDSTGDSGNTIYF
TRBJ1-2 | TRBV28 | NA | once | TGTGCCAGCAGTGCCTTCGGGGTAAGGGACTATGGCTACACCTTC | CASSAFGVRDYGYTF
TRBJ1-6 | TRBV2 | NA | once | TGTGCCAGCAGTAATCAGGTCAGCTCCTATAATTCACCCCTCCACTTT | CASSNQVSSYNSPLHF
TRBJ2-6 | TRBV5-1 | TRBD1 | NA | TGCGCCAGCAGCTTGGTTTTGGGCAGGGGGACCTCTGGGGCCAACGTCCTGACTTTC | CASSLVLGRGTSGANVLTF
TRBJ2-7 | TRBV19 | TRBD2 | NA | TGTGCCAGTAGTATACTAGCGGACGAGCAGTACTTC | CASSILADEQYF
TRBJ2-3 | TRBV29-1 | TRBD2 | once | TGCAGCGTTGGGGTAGCGGGGACAGATACGCAGTATTTT | CSVGVAGTDTQYF
TRBJ2-7 | TRBV18 | NA | NA | TGTGCCAGCTCACCTTTCAGATTCCCCGACTACGAGCAGTACTTC | CASSPFRFPDYEQYF